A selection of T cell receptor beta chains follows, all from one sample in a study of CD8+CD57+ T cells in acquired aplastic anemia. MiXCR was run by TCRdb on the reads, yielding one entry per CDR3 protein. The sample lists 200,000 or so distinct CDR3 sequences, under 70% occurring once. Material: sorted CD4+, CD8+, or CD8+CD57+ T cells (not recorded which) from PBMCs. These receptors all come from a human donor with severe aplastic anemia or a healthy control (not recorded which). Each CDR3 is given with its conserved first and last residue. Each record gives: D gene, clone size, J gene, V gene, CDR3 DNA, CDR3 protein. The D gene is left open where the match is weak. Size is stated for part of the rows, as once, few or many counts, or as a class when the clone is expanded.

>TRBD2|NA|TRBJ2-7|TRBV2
TGTGCCACCACTAGCGGAGCCTACGAGCAGTACTTC
CATTSGAYEQYF
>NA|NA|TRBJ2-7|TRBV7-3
TGTGCCAGCAGCTCGACCGGGTTGGGCGAGCAGTACTTC
CASSSTGLGEQYF
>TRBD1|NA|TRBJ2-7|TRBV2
TGTGCCAGCAGCCCCCGGGACAGGTTCTACGAGCAGTACTTC
CASSPRDRFYEQYF
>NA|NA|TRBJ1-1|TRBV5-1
TGCGCCAGCAGCTTGGGAAAGGTAATCGAATCGGAAGCTTTCTTT
CASSLGKVIESEAFF
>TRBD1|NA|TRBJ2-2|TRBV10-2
TGCGCCACCTCACGAGGACAGGGAAACACCGGGGAGCTGTTTTTT
CATSRGQGNTGELFF
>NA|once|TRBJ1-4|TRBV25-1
TGTGCCAGCCGGCCGTGGGGGGGAGGAAATGAAAAACTGTTTTTT
CASRPWGGGNEKLFF
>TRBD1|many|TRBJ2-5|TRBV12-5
TGTGCTAGTGGACCGACCGGGACAGGGCAAGAGACCCAGTACTTC
CASGPTGTGQETQYF
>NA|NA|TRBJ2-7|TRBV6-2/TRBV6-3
TGTGCCAGCAGTCGACTCATGGACAGTACCTACGAGCAGTACTTC
CASSRLMDSTYEQYF
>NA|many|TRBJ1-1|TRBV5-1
TGCGCCAGCAGCTCCGAGAGCGACAATACTGAAGCTTTCTTT
CASSSESDNTEAFF
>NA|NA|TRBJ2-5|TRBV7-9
TGTGCCAGCAGCTTCCCGGGGCGCAGGGGAGAGACCCAGTACTTC
CASSFPGRRGETQYF
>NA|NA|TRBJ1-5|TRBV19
TGTGCCAGTAGTTTAGGTTCACGTCAGCCCCAGCATTTT
CASSLGSRQPQHF
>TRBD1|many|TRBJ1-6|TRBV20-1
TGCAGTGCTAGCTACGCAACAGGGGGCGGTAATTCACCCCTCCACTTT
CSASYATGGGNSPLHF
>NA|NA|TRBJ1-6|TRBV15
TGTGCCACCAGTAAGACTGGGGCAGGGACTTCACCCCTCCACTTT
CATSKTGAGTSPLHF
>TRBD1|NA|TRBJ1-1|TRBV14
TGTGCCAGCAGCCAAGTACCGGGACAGGGGAACACTGAAGCTTTCTTT
CASSQVPGQGNTEAFF
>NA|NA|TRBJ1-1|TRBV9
TGTGCCAGCAGCGTAGGCCCAGGTCGGGAGAACACTGAAGCTTTCTTT
CASSVGPGRENTEAFF
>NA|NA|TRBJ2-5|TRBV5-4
TGTGCCAGCAGCCACCGGGCCCAATGGGGGGAGACCCAGTACTTC
CASSHRAQWGETQYF
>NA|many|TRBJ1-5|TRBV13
TGTGCCAGCAGCTTAGGCGCAGGGGAGCGTCGGCAGCCCCAGCATTTT
CASSLGAGERRQPQHF
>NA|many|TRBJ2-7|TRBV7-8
TGTGCCAGCAGCCGACAGGTTATAAGCTCCTACGAGCAGTACTTC
CASSRQVISSYEQYF
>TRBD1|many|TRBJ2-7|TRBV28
TGTGCCAGCAGTTCAGGGGGACAGGCTTCCTACGAGCAGTACTTC
CASSSGGQASYEQYF
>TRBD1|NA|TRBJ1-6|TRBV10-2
TGCGCCAGCAGACAGACAGGGGAGTATAATTCACCCCTCCACTTT
CASRQTGEYNSPLHF
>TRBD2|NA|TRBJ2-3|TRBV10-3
TGTGCCATCAGTGAGTCCAGCGGGAGAGGCCCAGATACGCAGTATTTT
CAISESSGRGPDTQYF
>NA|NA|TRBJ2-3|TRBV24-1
TGTGCCACCAGTGTTGGGGCAGGGGGCACAGATACGCAGTATTTT
CATSVGAGGTDTQYF
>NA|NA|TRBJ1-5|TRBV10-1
TGCGCCAGCCAATGCAATCAGCCCCAGCATTTT
CASQCNQPQHF
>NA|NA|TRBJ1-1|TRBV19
TGTGCCAGTCAACAGGGATCGCTCACTGAAGCTTTCTTT
CASQQGSLTEAFF
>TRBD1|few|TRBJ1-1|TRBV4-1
TGCGCCAGCGGGCGGGGGACAGGGGGCGCGTTTGAAGCTTTCTTT
CASGRGTGGAFEAFF
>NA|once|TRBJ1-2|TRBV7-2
TGTGCCAGCAGCTTACGGCCTACAGGGTACTATGGTTACACCTTC
CASSLRPTGYYGYTF
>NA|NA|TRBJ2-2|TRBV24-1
TGTGCCACCAGTGGACAGTACCCCGGGGAGCTGTTTTTT
CATSGQYPGELFF
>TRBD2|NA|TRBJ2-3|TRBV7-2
TGTGCCAGCAGCTACGATAGCGGGGGCGGAGATACGCAGTATTTT
CASSYDSGGGDTQYF
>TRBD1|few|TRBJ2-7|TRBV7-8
TGTGCCAGCAGCCGGAGCCGGGCAGGGGGCTACGAGCAGTACTTC
CASSRSRAGGYEQYF
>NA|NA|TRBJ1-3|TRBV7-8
TGTGCCAGCAGCTTACGGTGGCGTGATGTTGGAAACACCATATATTTT
CASSLRWRDVGNTIYF
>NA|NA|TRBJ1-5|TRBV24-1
TGTGCCACCAGTATTGGAGGGGAGAATCAGCCCCAGCATTTT
CATSIGGENQPQHF
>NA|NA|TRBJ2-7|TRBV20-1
TGCAGTGCTAGAGTCGGGAACGAGCAGTACTTC
CSARVGNEQYF
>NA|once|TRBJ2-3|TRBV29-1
TGCAGCGTTGAGTACCTCCACGAAGTAAGGGGGGGCCGCTACCTGAGCACAGATACGCAGTATTTT
CSVEYLHEVRGGRYLSTDTQYF
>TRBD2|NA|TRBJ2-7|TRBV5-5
TGCGCCAGCAGCTGGACTAGCGGGAGATCTTCCTACGAGCAGTACTTC
CASSWTSGRSSYEQYF
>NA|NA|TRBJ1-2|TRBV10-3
TGTGCCATCAGTCGGACGGATGGCTACACCTTC
CAISRTDGYTF
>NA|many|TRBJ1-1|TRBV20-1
TGCAGTGCTAGGGGGGAGGGCTCCATGAACACTGAAGCTTTCTTT
CSARGEGSMNTEAFF
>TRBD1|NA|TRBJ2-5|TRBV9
TGTGCCAGCAGCGTGGCCGGGACAGGGCTAGAGACCCAGTACTTC
CASSVAGTGLETQYF
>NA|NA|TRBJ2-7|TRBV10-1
TGCGCCAGCAACCTCCGGGACGGAGACTACGAGCAGTACTTC
CASNLRDGDYEQYF
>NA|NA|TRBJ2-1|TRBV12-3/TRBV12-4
TGTGCCAGCAGTGCTGCGGTGGGTGAGCAGTTCTTC
CASSAAVGEQFF
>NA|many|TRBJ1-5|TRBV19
TGTGCCAGTAGTATGACAGGAGGACATCAGCCCCAGCATTTT
CASSMTGGHQPQHF
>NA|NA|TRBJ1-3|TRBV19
TGTGCCAGTAAGAAAACAGAGGGAAACACCATATATTTT
CASKKTEGNTIYF
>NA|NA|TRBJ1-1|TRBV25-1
TGTGCCAGCAGTCTTCAGAAGAACACTGAGGCTTTCTTT
CASSLQKNTEAFF